The clone carrying this T cell receptor beta chain occurred many times. These data originate in a study of T cells after yellow fever vaccination. TCRdb used MiXCR to reprocess the 5' RACE reads, holding one entry per CDR3 protein. The sample contains 65,000 to 70,000 distinct CDR3 sequences, around 5% of which appear only once. Germline-derived CDR1 and CDR2 are SGHRS and YFSETQ. The CDR3 is 14 amino acids. The V gene lost 0 bases and the J gene lost 2 bases, with 6 bases spanning the gap. V usage is TRBV5-1 and J usage is TRBJ2-1; D call uncertain. This TCR derives from a young man who received the YFV17D yellow fever vaccine. Source: CD4+ T cells sorted from PBMCs, taken less than 16 days after the first yellow fever vaccination. Here the CDR3 DNA reads TGCGCCAGCAGCTTGGGGGCCCCCTACAATGAGCAGTTCTTC. This encodes CASSLGAPYNEQFF.